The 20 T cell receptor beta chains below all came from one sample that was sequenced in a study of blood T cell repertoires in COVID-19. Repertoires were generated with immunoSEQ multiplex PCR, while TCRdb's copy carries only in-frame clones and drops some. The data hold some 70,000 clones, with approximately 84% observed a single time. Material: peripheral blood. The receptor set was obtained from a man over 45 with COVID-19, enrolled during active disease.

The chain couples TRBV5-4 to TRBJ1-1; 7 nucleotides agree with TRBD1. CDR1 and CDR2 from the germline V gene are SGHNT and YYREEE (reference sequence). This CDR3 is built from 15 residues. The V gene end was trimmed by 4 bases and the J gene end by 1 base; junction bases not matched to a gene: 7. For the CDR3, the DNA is TGTGCCAGCAGCGGAGAGGGGGCAAGGAACACTGAAGCTTTCTTT. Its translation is CASSGEGARNTEAFF.

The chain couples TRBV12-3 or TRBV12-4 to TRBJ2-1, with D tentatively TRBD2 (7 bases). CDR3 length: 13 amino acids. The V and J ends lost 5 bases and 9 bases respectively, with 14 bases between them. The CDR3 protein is CASSETGRGEQFF. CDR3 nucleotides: TGTGCCAGCAGTGAAACAGGGAGGGGTGAGCAGTTCTTC.

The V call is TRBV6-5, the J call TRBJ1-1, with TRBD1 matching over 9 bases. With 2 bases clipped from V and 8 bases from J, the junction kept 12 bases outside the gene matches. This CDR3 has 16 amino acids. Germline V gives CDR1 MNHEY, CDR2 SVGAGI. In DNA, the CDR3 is TGTGCCAGCAGTTACCAACTCCCGGGACAGGGATTAGAAGCTTTCTTT. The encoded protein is CASSYQLPGQGLEAFF.

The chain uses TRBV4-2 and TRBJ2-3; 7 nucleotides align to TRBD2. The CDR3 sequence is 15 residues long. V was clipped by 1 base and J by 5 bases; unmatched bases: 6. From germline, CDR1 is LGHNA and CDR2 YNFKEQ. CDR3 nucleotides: TGTGCCAGCAGCCAAGCCTCGGGGGGAGGAGATACGCAGTATTTT. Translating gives CASSQASGGGDTQYF.

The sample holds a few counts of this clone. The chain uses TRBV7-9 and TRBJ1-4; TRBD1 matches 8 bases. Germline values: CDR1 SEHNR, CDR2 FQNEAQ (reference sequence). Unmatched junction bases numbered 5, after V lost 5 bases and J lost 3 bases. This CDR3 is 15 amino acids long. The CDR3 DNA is TGTGCCAGCAGCACCCAGGGGGCCCCTAATGAAAAACTGTTTTTT. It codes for CASSTQGAPNEKLFF.

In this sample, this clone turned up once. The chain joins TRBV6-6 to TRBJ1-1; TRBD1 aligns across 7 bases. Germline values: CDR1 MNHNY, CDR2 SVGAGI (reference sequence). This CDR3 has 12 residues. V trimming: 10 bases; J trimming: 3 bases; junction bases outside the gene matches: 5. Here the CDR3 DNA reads TGTGCCACACAGGGGATGTACACTGAAGCTTTCTTT. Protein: CATQGMYTEAFF.

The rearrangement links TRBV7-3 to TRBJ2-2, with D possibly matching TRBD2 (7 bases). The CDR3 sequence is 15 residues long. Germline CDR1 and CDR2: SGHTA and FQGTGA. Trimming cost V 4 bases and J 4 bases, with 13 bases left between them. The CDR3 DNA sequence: TGTGCCAGCAGCTCCGTCGGGGGGCTCACCGGGGAGCTGTTTTTT. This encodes CASSSVGGLTGELFF.

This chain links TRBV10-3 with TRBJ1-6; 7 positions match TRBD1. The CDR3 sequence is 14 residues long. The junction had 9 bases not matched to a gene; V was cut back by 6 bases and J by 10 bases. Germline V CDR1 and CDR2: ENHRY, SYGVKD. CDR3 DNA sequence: TGTGCCATCAGGGGACAGCCCGATTCCTCACCCCTCCACTTT. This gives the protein CAIRGQPDSSPLHF.

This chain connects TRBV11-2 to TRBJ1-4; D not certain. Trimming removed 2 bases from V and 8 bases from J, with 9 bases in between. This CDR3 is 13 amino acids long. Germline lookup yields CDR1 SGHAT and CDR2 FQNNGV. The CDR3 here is CASSLRTDEKLFF. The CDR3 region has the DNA TGTGCCAGCAGCTTAAGAACAGACGAAAAACTGTTTTTT.

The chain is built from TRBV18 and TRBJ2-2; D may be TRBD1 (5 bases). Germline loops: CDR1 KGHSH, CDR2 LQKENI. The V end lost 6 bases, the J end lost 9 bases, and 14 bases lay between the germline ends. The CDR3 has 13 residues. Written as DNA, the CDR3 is TGTGCCAGCTCCCAGACAGACCTCCGGGAGCTGTTTTTT. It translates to CASSQTDLRELFF.

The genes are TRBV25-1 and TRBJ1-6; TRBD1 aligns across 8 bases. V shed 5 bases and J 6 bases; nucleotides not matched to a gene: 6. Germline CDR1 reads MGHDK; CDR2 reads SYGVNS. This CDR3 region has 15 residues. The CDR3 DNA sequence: TGTGCCAGCAGTCCTACGGGACAGGTTAATTCACCCCTCCACTTT. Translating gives CASSPTGQVNSPLHF.

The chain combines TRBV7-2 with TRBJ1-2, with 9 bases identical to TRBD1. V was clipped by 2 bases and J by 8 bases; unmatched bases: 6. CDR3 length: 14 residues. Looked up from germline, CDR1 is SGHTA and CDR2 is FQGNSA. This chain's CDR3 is CASSLNRGPEGYTF. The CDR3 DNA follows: TGTGCCAGCAGCTTAAACAGGGGGCCAGAAGGCTACACCTTC.

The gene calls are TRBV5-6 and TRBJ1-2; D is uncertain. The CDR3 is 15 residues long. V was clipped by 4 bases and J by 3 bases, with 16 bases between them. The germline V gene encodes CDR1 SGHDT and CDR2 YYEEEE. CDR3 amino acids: CASSTLLLADYGYTF. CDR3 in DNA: TGTGCCAGCAGCACCCTACTCCTTGCGGACTATGGCTACACCTTC.

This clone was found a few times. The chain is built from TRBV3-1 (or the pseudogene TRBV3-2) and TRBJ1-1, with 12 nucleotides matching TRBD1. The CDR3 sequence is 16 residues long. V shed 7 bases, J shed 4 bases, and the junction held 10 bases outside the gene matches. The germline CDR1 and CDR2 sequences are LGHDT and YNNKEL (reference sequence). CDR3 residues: CASTPGQGASITEAFF. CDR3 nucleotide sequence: TGTGCCAGCACCCCGGGACAGGGGGCAAGTATCACTGAAGCTTTCTTT.

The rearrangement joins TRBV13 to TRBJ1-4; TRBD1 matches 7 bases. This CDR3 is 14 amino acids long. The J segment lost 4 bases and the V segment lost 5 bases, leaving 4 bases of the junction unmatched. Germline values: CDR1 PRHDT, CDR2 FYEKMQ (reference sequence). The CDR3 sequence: CASSPGTDNEKLFF. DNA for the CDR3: TGTGCCAGCAGCCCCGGGACAGATAATGAAAAACTGTTTTTT.

DNA of the CDR3: TGTGCCAGCAGCCCCCTGGGCAGGGGGCTTGACACTGAAGCTTTCTTT. Translated, it gives CASSPLGRGLDTEAFF. The V call is TRBV3-1 (or the pseudogene TRBV3-2), the J call TRBJ1-1; 8 nucleotides match TRBD1. Germline lookup yields CDR1 LGHDT and CDR2 YNNKEL (reference sequence). With 4 bases clipped from V and 3 bases from J, the junction kept 10 bases outside the gene matches. The CDR3 covers 16 residues.

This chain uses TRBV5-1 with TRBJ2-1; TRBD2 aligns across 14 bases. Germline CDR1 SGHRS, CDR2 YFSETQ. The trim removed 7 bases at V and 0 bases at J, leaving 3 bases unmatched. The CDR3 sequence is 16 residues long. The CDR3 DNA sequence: TGCGCCAGCGCGGGGACTAGCGGGGGCTCCTACAATGAGCAGTTCTTC. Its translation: CASAGTSGGSYNEQFF.

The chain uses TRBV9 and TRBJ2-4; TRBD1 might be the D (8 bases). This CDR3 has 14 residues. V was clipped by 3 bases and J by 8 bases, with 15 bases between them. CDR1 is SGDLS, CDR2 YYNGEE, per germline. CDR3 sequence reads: CASSGGQGGYIQYF. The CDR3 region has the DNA TGTGCCAGCAGCGGTGGACAGGGAGGGTACATTCAGTACTTC.

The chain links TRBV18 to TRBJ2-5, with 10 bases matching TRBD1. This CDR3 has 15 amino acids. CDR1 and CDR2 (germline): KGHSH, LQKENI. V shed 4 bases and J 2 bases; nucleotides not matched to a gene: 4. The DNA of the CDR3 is TGTGCCAGCTCACAGCGGGACAGGGGACAAGAGACCCAGTACTTC. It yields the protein CASSQRDRGQETQYF.

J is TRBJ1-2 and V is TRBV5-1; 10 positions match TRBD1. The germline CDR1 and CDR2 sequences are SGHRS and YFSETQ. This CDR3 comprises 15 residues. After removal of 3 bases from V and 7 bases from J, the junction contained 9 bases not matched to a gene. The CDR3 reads CASSSQDRGYRGYTF. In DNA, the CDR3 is TGCGCCAGCAGCTCGCAGGACAGGGGGTATCGTGGCTACACCTTC.